This entry lists 23 T cell receptor beta chains sequenced from one sample in a study of cytomegalovirus exposure and HLA in healthy donors. Amplification used 60 Vbeta primers and 13 Jbeta primers. Using immunoSEQ multiplex PCR, the repertoire was profiled, and TCRdb retains in-frame clones only, with some absent. The sample records around 33,000 clones, 90% being singletons. Sequenced material: PBMCs. These receptors all stem from a woman under 30 in good health and CMV-seronegative.

This clone was seen only a few times. The chain combines TRBV6-4 with TRBJ2-3, with TRBD2 identical over 7 bases. The CDR3 extends over 16 amino acids. Per germline, CDR1 MRHNA and CDR2 SNTAGT. J gave up 2 bases and V 2 bases, and 7 bases lay outside the gene matches. The CDR3: CASSDGASGPTDTQYF. In nucleotides, the CDR3 is TGTGCCAGCAGTGACGGGGCTAGCGGTCCCACAGATACGCAGTATTTT.

The rearrangement uses TRBV27 and TRBJ2-3, with D maybe TRBD2 (5 bases). The CDR3 runs 15 residues. Germline V gene lookup returns CDR1 MNHEY and CDR2 SMNVEV (reference sequence). V gave up 2 bases and J gave up 2 bases, with 11 bases separating them. In DNA, the CDR3 is TGTGCCAGCAGTTTAGAGGGAGTTATCACAGATACGCAGTATTTT. Amino acid sequence: CASSLEGVITDTQYF.

The chain uses TRBV4-3 and TRBJ2-1; D is unclear. V was clipped by 1 base and J by 10 bases, with 11 bases between them. Germline V gives CDR1 LGHNA, CDR2 YSLEER. The CDR3 totals 13 residues. The CDR3 spells CASSQVPLEEQFF. CDR3 nucleotide sequence: TGCGCCAGCAGCCAAGTTCCATTGGAGGAGCAGTTCTTC.

The sample holds one count of this clone. CDR3 sequence: CASSPQGSYEQYF. The CDR3 DNA sequence: TGTGCCAGCAGCCCCCAGGGATCCTACGAGCAGTACTTC. The chain carries TRBV14 and TRBJ2-7; D might be TRBD1 (5 bases). V was pared by 4 bases and J by 1 base, with 8 bases between. CDR3 length equals 13 residues. The germline gives CDR1 SGHDN, CDR2 FVKESK.

The chain has TRBV7-2 and TRBJ2-4, with 7 bases lining up with TRBD1. Germline V gene sequence: CDR1 SGHTA, CDR2 FQGNSA. The CDR3 consists of 18 residues. V dropped 2 bases and J dropped 0; count of bases not matched to a gene: 10. CDR3 loop: CASSLTRQGHIAKNIQYF. For the CDR3, the DNA is TGTGCCAGCAGCTTAACAAGACAGGGACATATAGCCAAAAACATTCAGTACTTC.

This chain uses TRBV6-6 with TRBJ1-1; 9 bases line up with TRBD1. This CDR3 contains 15 residues. With 0 bases clipped from V and 7 bases from J, the junction kept 6 bases outside the gene matches. Germline V gene sequence: CDR1 MNHNY, CDR2 SVGAGI (reference sequence). The CDR3 is CASSYSTGQGFEAFF. CDR3 coding DNA: TGTGCCAGCAGTTACTCGACGGGACAGGGATTTGAAGCTTTCTTT.

The chain carries TRBV19 and TRBJ2-7; 12 positions agree with TRBD2. The germline V gene encodes CDR1 LNHDA and CDR2 SQIVND (reference sequence). CDR3 length: 19 residues. Germline trimming cut 5 bases from V and 0 bases from J; bases unmatched to any gene: 14. CDR3 DNA: TGTGCCAGTAGTCCACCCCCGGGACTAGCGGGCTCAAGCTCCTACGAGCAGTACTTC. This translates into CASSPPPGLAGSSSYEQYF.

The chain links TRBV10-2 to TRBJ2-3; D is undetermined. Trimming stripped 2 bases from V and 2 bases from J, with 14 bases between. Germline CDR1 reads WSHSY; CDR2 reads SAAADI. This CDR3 has 16 residues. CDR3 bases: TGCGCCAGCAGTGAGGAGGATCGTCGGTACACAGATACGCAGTATTTT. It translates to CASSEEDRRYTDTQYF.

The chain is built from TRBV5-6 and TRBJ2-2; TRBD2 matches 13 bases. Germline CDR1 is SGHDT and CDR2 is YYEEEE. The CDR3 extends over 19 amino acids. With V trimmed by 4 bases and J by 1 base, 10 bases remained unmatched. The CDR3 DNA follows: TGTGCCAGCAGCCGACCACCGGGACTAGCGGGGCGGAACACCGGGGAGCTGTTTTTT. Translating it yields CASSRPPGLAGRNTGELFF.

The sample holds one count of this clone. The J gene is TRBJ2-5, the V gene TRBV10-2; D possibly corresponds to TRBD2 (5 bases). The CDR3 consists of 14 residues. Germline loops: CDR1 WSHSY, CDR2 SAAADI. V shed 6 bases and J shed 0 bases, with 11 bases lying between them. CDR3 in DNA: TGCGCCAGCAGAAGTCCGGGGTACCAAGAGACCCAGTACTTC. Amino acid sequence: CASRSPGYQETQYF.

The table lists this clone with a count of one. This chain connects TRBV27 to TRBJ1-2, with 7 bases fitting TRBD1. Germline V gene sequence: CDR1 MNHEY, CDR2 SMNVEV (reference sequence). This CDR3 comprises 14 residues. Trimming removed 4 bases from V and 8 bases from J; junction bases left unmatched: 10. CDR3 sequence reads: CASSSRQGPMGYTF. The CDR3, as DNA: TGTGCCAGCAGTTCTCGACAGGGACCTATGGGCTACACCTTC.

This chain uses TRBV4-3 with TRBJ2-7, with TRBD1 matching over 9 bases. The CDR3 covers 17 residues. Unmatched junction bases numbered 9, after V lost 0 bases and J lost 3 bases. The germline V gene encodes CDR1 LGHNA and CDR2 YSLEER. CDR3 in amino acids: CASSQEVTRDRVYEQYF. The CDR3 nucleotides are TGCGCCAGCAGCCAAGAGGTAACCCGGGACAGGGTCTACGAGCAGTACTTC.

The rearrangement uses TRBV28 and TRBJ2-4; 8 nucleotides match TRBD1. The CDR3 sequence is 15 residues long. Looked up from germline, CDR1 is MDHEN and CDR2 is SYDVKM. Trimming took 5 bases from V and 4 from J; bases not matched to a gene: 7. CDR3 protein: CASSRTGNEKNIQYF. CDR3 DNA: TGTGCCAGCAGTAGGACAGGGAATGAAAAAAACATTCAGTACTTC.

The chain has TRBV6-1 and TRBJ2-1; perhaps TRBD2 as D (6 bases). The CDR3 extends over 16 amino acids. The germline V gene has CDR1 MNHNS and CDR2 SASEGT. Trimming shortened V by 4 bases and J by 2 bases, and 15 bases separated the two germline ends. DNA of the CDR3: TGTGCCAGCAGTGGACTGGCGGGACGGACCTACAATGAGCAGTTCTTC. Residues: CASSGLAGRTYNEQFF.

The V and J genes are TRBV6-6 and TRBJ2-3; weak D call: TRBD2 (6 bases). The CDR3 is 16 amino acids. Germline lookup yields CDR1 MNHNY and CDR2 SVGAGI (reference sequence). V dropped 6 bases and J dropped 3 bases, with 19 bases sitting between them. CDR3 sequence reads: CASSDQGGEGTDTQYF. CDR3 DNA: TGTGCCAGCAGCGACCAGGGAGGTGAAGGGACAGATACGCAGTATTTT.

The V call is TRBV4-2, the J call TRBJ1-3, with unresolved D. Between the trimmed V and J ends, which lost 3 bases and 0 bases, there was a span of 9 bases. The CDR3 extends over 15 amino acids. Germline values: CDR1 LGHNA, CDR2 YNFKEQ. The CDR3 loop reads CASSHVKSSGNTIYF. DNA for the CDR3: TGTGCCAGCAGCCACGTAAAGAGCTCTGGAAACACCATATATTTT.

The chain links TRBV10-3 to TRBJ1-1; no clear D gene. Germline CDR1 reads ENHRY; CDR2 reads SYGVKD. The CDR3 covers 13 residues. V was shortened by 6 bases and J by 1 base, with 9 bases between the two germline ends. CDR3 DNA sequence: TGTGCCATCAGCAAAAGACAGAACACTGAAGCTTTCTTT. Translated, it gives CAISKRQNTEAFF.

V is TRBV6-1 and J is TRBJ2-7; D possibly corresponds to TRBD2 (5 bases). Germline V gene data show CDR1 as MNHNS and CDR2 as SASEGT. Trimming took 5 bases from V and 2 from J, leaving 13 bases between them. The CDR3 runs to 14 residues. The CDR3 DNA is TGTGCCAGCAGTCCCCGAGGCGGGCCCTACGAGCAGTACTTC. This encodes CASSPRGGPYEQYF.

The chain is built from TRBV10-3 and TRBJ2-2; D perhaps matches TRBD2 (5 bases). Germline CDR1 ENHRY, CDR2 SYGVKD. CDR3 size: 16 residues. The V and J ends lost 1 base and 1 base respectively, with 10 bases between them. The CDR3 reads CAISEYPAVNTGELFF. The CDR3 region has the DNA TGTGCCATCAGTGAGTATCCAGCGGTGAACACCGGGGAGCTGTTTTTT.

This chain links TRBV6-6 with TRBJ2-3, with 8 nucleotides matching TRBD2. The V segment lost 2 bases and the J segment 5 bases; nucleotides outside the gene matches: 3. The germline CDR1 and CDR2 sequences are MNHNY and SVGAGI (reference sequence). CDR3 length: 14 residues. The CDR3 DNA sequence: TGTGCCAGCAGTTACGGACTAGCAGGAGATACGCAGTATTTT. It is translated as CASSYGLAGDTQYF.

V and J are TRBV30 and TRBJ1-1; the D is unclear. The CDR3 length is 11 residues. Germline assignment: CDR1 GTSNPN and CDR2 SVGIG (reference sequence). V was pared by 0 bases and J by 7 bases, with 6 bases between. The CDR3 sequence: CAWSVRDEAFF. For the CDR3, the DNA is TGTGCCTGGAGTGTAAGAGATGAAGCTTTCTTT.

V and J are TRBV18 and TRBJ2-7; D not certain. Per germline, CDR1 KGHSH and CDR2 LQKENI. V lost 3 bases and J 7 bases, leaving 13 bases between the germline ends. This CDR3 is built from 13 residues. CDR3 sequence reads: CASSPEKVGEQYF. The DNA for the CDR3 is TGTGCCAGCTCACCGGAGAAGGTTGGGGAGCAGTACTTC.

The V gene is TRBV4-2, the J gene TRBJ2-3, with TRBD2 matching over 15 bases. The CDR3 consists of 18 residues. CDR1 and CDR2 (germline): LGHNA, YNFKEQ. V lost 0 bases to trimming and J lost 8 bases; unmatched junction nucleotides: 9. The CDR3 loop reads CASSQDSGGLAGGATQYF. The CDR3 nucleotides are TGTGCCAGCAGCCAAGATTCGGGAGGACTAGCGGGAGGGGCTACGCAGTATTTT.